This T cell receptor (beta chain) originates from a study of T cell clones after liver transplantation. Findings and limits, study-wide: In most of the 8 subjects, circulating graft-donor-reactive CD4 TCRbeta sequences fell significantly after transplant.

Concerning this clone: Its antigen is currently unknown.

This table comes from immunoSEQ multiplex PCR, and its TCRdb copy is limited to in-frame clones, with some not included. The sample contains under 55,000 clones, 86% of which appear only once. Trimming cost V 8 bases and J 3 bases, with 17 bases left between them. The CDR3 spans 14 residues. The germline V gene has CDR1 PRHDT and CDR2 FYEKMQ (reference sequence). This specimen consisted of CD8+ T cells from blood, obtained 12 months after liver transplant. V usage is TRBV13 and J usage is TRBJ2-7; no clear D gene. The receptor was isolated from a human patient who received a liver transplant. These T cells may partly come from the graft donor. The CDR3, as DNA: TGTGCCAGCCGCCCCTGGAGCGTCAGCTACGAGCAGTACTTC. It yields the protein CASRPWSVSYEQYF.